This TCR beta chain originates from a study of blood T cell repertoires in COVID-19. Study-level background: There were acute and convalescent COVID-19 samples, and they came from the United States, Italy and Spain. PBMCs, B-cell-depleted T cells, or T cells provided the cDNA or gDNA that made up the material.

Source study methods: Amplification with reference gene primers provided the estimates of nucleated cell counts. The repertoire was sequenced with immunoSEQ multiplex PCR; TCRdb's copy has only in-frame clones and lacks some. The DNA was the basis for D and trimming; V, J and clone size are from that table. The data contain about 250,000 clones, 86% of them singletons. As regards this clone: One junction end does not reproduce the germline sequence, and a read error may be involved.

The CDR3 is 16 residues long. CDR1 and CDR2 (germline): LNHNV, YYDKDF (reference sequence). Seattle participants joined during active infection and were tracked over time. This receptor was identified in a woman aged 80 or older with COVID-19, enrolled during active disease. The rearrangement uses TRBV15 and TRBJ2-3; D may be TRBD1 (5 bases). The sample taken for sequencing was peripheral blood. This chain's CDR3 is CATSWTPGRSRDTQYF. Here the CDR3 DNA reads TGTGCCACCAGCTGGACACCGGGTCGAAGCAGAGATACGCAGTATTTT. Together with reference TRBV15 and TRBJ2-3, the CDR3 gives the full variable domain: DAMVIQNPRYQVTQFGKPVTLSCSQTLNHNVMYWYQQKSSQAPKLLFHYYDKDFNNEADTPDNFQSRRPNTSFCFLDIRSPGLGDTAMYLCATSWTPGRSRDTQYFGPGTRLTVL.